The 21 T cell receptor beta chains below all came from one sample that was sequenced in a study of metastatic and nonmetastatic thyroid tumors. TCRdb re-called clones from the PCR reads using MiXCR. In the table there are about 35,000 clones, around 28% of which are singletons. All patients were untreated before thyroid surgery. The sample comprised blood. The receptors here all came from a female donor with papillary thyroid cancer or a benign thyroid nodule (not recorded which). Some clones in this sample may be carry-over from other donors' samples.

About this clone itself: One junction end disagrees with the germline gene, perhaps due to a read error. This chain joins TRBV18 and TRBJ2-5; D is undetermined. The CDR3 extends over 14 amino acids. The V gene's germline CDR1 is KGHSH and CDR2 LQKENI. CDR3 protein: CASSPTAYQDTQYF. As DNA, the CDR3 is TGTGCCAGCTCACCAACGGCTTACCAAGATACCCAGTACTTC.

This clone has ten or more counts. CDR3 protein: CASSPRTGMNGYTF. In DNA form, the CDR3 reads TGTGCCAGCAGCCCTAGGACAGGGATGAATGGCTACACCTTC. The genes are TRBV3-1 and TRBJ1-2; TRBD1 aligns across 8 bases. V shed 4 bases and J 6 bases; nucleotides not matched to a gene: 7. This CDR3 has 14 amino acids. Germline V gives CDR1 LGHDT, CDR2 YNNKEL (reference sequence).

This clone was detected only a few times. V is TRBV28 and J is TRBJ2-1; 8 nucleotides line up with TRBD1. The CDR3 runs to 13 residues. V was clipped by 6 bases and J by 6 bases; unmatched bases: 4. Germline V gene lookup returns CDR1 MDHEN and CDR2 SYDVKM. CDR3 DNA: TGTGCCAGCAGAGTAACAGGGGGCAATGAGCAGTTCTTC. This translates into CASRVTGGNEQFF.

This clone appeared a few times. CDR3 residues: CASGVVQASGNTIYF. The DNA of the CDR3 is TGTGCCAGCGGGGTGGTACAGGCCTCTGGAAACACCATATATTTT. This chain uses TRBV6-1 with TRBJ1-3, with D tentatively TRBD1 (5 bases). CDR3 size: 15 residues. Germline values: CDR1 MNHNS, CDR2 SASEGT. Trimming shortened V by 8 bases and J by 0 bases, and 14 bases separated the two germline ends.

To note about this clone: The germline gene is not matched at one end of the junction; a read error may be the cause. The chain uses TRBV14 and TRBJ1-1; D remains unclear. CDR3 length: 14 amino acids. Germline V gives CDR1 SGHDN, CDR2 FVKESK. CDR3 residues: CASGQESVNTDAFF. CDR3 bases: TGTGCCAGCGGCCAAGAGAGCGTGAACACTGATGCTTTCTTT.

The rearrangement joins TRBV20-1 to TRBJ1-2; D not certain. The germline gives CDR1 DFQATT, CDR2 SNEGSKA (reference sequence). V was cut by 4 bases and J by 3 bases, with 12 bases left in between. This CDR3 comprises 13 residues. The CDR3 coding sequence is TGCAGTGCTAAAGATTGCTCCGACTATGGCTACACCTTC. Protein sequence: CSAKDCSDYGYTF.

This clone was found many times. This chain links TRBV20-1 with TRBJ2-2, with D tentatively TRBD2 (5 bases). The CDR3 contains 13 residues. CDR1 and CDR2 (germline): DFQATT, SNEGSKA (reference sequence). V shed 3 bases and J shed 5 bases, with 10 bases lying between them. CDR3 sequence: CSASGLETGELFF. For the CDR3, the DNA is TGCAGTGCTAGTGGACTGGAAACCGGGGAGCTGTTTTTT.

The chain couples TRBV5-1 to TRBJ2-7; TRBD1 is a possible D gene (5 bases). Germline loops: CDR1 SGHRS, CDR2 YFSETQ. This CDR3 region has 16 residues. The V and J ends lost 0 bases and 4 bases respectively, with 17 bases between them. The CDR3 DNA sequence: TGCGCCAGCAGCTTGGACCTGACAGTTAGGGGTTACGAGCAGTACTTC. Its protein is CASSLDLTVRGYEQYF.

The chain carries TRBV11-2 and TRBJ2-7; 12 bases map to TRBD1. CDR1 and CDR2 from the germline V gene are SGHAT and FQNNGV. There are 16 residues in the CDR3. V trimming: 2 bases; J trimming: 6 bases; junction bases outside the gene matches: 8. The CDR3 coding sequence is TGTGCCAGCAGCTTACGGGGCGGGACAGGGGGCTTCGAGCAGTACTTC. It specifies CASSLRGGTGGFEQYF.

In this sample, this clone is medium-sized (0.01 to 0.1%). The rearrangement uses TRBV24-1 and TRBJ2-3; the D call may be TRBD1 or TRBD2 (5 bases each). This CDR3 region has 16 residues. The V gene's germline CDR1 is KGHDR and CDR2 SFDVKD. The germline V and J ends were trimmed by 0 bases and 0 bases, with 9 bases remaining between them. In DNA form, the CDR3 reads TGTGCCACCAGTGATTTGCCCGGGACGAGCACAGATACGCAGTATTTT. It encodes CATSDLPGTSTDTQYF.

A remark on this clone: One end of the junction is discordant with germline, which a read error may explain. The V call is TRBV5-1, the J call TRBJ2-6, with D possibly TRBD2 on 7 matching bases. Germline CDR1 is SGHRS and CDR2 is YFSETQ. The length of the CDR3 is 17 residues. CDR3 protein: CASSLVGGGSWANVLTF. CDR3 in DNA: TGCGCCAGCAGCTTGGTTGGGGGGGGCTCTTGGGCCAACGTCCTGACTTTC.

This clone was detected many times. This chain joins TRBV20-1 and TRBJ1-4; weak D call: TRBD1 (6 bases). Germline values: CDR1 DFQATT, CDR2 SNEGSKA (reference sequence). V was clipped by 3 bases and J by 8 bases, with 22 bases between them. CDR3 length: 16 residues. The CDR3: CSASKPGRGRREKLFF. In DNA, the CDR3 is TGCAGTGCTAGCAAACCTGGCCGGGGGCGCCGAGAAAAACTGTTTTTT.

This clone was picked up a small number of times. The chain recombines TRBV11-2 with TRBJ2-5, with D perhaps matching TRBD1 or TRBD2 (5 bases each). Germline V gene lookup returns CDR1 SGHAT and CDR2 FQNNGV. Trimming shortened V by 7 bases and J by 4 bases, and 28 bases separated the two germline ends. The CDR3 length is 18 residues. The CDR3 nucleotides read TGTGCCAGCACCGTAAGATTCGACCGGGACCTAAGTGTAGAGACCCAGTACTTC. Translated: CASTVRFDRDLSVETQYF.

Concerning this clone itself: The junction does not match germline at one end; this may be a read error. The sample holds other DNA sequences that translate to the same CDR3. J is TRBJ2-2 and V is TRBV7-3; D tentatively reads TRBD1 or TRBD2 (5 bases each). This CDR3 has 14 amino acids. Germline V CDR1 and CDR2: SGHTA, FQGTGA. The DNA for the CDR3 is TGTGCAAGCAGCCCATCCGGGGCCCCCGGGGAGCTGTTTTTT. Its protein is CASSPSGAPGELFF.

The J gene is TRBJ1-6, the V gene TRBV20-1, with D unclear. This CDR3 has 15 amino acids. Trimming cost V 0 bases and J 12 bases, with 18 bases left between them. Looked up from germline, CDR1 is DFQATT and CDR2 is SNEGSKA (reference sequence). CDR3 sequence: CSARDLRVDMEPLHF. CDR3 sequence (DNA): TGCAGTGCTAGAGATCTGAGAGTAGACATGGAACCCCTCCACTTT.

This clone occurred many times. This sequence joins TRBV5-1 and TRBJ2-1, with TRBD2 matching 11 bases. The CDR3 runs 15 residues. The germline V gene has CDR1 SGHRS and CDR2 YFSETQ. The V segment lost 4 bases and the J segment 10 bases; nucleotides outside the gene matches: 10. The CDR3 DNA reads TGCGCCAGCAGCCCGGAGGGACTAGCGGAGTCCGAGCAGTTCTTC. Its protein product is CASSPEGLAESEQFF.

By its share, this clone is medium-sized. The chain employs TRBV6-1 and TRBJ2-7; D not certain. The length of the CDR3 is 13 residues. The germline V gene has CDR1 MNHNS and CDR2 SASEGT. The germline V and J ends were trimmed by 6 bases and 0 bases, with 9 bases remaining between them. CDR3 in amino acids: CASRDGSSYEQYF. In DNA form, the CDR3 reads TGTGCCAGCAGGGACGGTTCCTCCTACGAGCAGTACTTC.

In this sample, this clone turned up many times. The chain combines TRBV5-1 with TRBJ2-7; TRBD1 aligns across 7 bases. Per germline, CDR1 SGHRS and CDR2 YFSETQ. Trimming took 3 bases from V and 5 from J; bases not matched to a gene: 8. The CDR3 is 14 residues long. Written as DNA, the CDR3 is TGCGCCAGCAGCTATGGACAGGAGGTCCACGAGCAGTACTTC. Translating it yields CASSYGQEVHEQYF.

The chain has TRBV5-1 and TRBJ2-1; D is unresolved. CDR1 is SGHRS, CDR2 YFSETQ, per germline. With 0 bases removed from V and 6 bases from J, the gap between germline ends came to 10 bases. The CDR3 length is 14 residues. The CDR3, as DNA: TGCGCCAGCAGCTTGGCCCTAGTTTCCAATGAGCAGTTCTTC. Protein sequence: CASSLALVSNEQFF.

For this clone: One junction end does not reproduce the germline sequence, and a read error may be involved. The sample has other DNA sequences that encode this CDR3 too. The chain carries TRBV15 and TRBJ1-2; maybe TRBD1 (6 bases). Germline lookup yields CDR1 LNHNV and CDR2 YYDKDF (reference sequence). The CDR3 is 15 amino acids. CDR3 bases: TGTGCCACCAGGAAAGGCCCAGGGGCTAACTATGGCTATACCTTC. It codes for CATRKGPGANYGYTF.

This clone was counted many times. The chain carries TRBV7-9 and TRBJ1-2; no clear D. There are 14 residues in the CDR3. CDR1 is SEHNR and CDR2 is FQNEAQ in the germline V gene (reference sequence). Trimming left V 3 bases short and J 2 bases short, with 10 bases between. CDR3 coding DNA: TGTGCCAGCAGCTTCGGGGATCCGAACTATGGCTACACCTTC. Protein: CASSFGDPNYGYTF.